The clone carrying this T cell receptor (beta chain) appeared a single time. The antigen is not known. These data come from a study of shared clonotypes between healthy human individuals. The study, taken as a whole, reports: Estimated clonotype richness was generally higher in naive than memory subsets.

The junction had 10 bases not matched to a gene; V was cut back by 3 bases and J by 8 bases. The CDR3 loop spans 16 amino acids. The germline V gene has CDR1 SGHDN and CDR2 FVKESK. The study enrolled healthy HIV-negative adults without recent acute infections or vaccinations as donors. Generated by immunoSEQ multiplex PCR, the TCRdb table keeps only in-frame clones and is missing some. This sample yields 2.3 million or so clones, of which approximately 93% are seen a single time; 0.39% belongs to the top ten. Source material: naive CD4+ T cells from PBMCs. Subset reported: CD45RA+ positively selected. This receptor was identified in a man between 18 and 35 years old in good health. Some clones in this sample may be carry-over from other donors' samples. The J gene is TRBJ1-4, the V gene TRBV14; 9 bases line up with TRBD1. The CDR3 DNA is TGTGCCAGCAGCCAGAACTACAGGGGGCGCTTGGAAAAACTGTTTTTT. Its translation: CASSQNYRGRLEKLFF.